These 18 T cell receptor beta chains share one sample of origin, sequenced in a study of blood T cell repertoires in COVID-19. The table came from immunoSEQ multiplex PCR; TCRdb's copy has only in-frame clones and leaves some out. In the table there are around 21,000 clones, 84% of which are singletons. The sample was peripheral blood. These receptors were collected from a man aged 35 to 55 with acute or convalescent COVID-19.

The chain combines TRBV19 with TRBJ1-5; D remains ambiguous. The V end was cut by 3 bases, the J end by 2 bases, with 11 bases between. CDR1 is LNHDA and CDR2 is SQIVND in the germline V gene (reference sequence). The CDR3 spans 15 residues. The CDR3 DNA follows: TGTGCCAGTAGTATGGTGCGGGTAGGCAATCAGCCCCAGCATTTT. Translation: CASSMVRVGNQPQHF.

The chain is built from TRBV24-1 and TRBJ2-1; D remains unclear. The germline V gene encodes CDR1 KGHDR and CDR2 SFDVKD. This CDR3 is built from 13 residues. Trimming took 0 bases from V and 9 from J, leaving 8 bases between them. The CDR3 region is CATSDLLLGEQFF. CDR3 DNA: TGTGCCACCAGTGATTTGTTACTTGGTGAGCAGTTCTTC.

The chain carries TRBV30 and TRBJ2-3; 7 nucleotides agree with TRBD2. V lost 0 bases to trimming and J lost 2 bases; unmatched junction nucleotides: 5. The CDR3 has 15 amino acids. CDR1 and CDR2 from the germline V gene are GTSNPN and SVGIG (reference sequence). CDR3: CAWSVRGGYTDTQYF. The CDR3 bases are TGTGCCTGGAGTGTACGGGGAGGGTACACAGATACGCAGTATTTT.

The genes are TRBV29-1 and TRBJ1-1; no clear D gene. The CDR3 is 14 residues long. Germline V gives CDR1 SQVTM, CDR2 ANQGSEA. V lost 4 bases and J 5 bases, leaving 17 bases between the germline ends. CDR3 bases: TGCAGCGTTGTCCACCGGGAAGGTTGGACTGAAGCTTTCTTT. This encodes CSVVHREGWTEAFF.

The chain employs TRBV12-3 or TRBV12-4 and TRBJ1-5; a weak D match, TRBD1 (5 bases). The V end was cut by 5 bases, the J end by 6 bases, with 11 bases between. This CDR3 is 13 amino acids long. The CDR3: CASSLQRGQPQHF. The CDR3 DNA reads as TGTGCCAGCAGTCTCCAAAGGGGTCAGCCCCAGCATTTT.

V gene TRBV6-5 combines with J gene TRBJ2-2; 10 nucleotides align to TRBD2. Trimming at V came to 8 bases and at J to 2 bases, leaving 5 bases not matched to a gene. The CDR3 runs to 15 residues. Germline CDR1 is MNHEY and CDR2 is SVGAGI. The CDR3 sequence: CASLGLASNTGELFF. The CDR3 nucleotides read TGTGCCAGCCTGGGACTAGCGTCTAACACCGGGGAGCTGTTTTTT.

This clone was picked up one time. The genes are TRBV9 and TRBJ2-7, with D perhaps TRBD1 (6 bases). The germline CDR1 and CDR2 sequences are SGDLS and YYNGEE. Trimming shortened V by 4 bases and J by 2 bases, and 19 bases separated the two germline ends. The CDR3 is made up of 16 amino acids. The CDR3 DNA sequence: TGTGCCAGCAGCCCCGATCCGGGACATAGGGCCTACGAGCAGTACTTC. Its protein product is CASSPDPGHRAYEQYF.

Only a few counts were recorded for this clone. The chain is built from TRBV5-8 and TRBJ1-2; D gene unclear. The germline V gene encodes CDR1 SGHTS and CDR2 YDEGEE. This CDR3 contains 12 residues. DNA of the CDR3: TGTGCAACCTGGAGAGGGAAATATGGCTACACCTTC. Amino acid sequence: CATWRGKYGYTF.

The chain employs TRBV6-2 or TRBV6-3 and TRBJ1-5; 8 bases map to TRBD1. The germline V gene has CDR1 MNHEY and CDR2 SVGEGT. V dropped 5 bases and J dropped 4; count of bases not matched to a gene: 4. This CDR3 contains 14 residues. CDR3 residues: CASSRTGRNQPQHF. The CDR3 coding sequence is TGTGCCAGCAGTCGGACAGGGCGGAATCAGCCCCAGCATTTT.

V and J are TRBV6-1 and TRBJ2-7; 9 bases map to TRBD2. The germline gives CDR1 MNHNS, CDR2 SASEGT. The CDR3 totals 16 residues. V shed 4 bases and J 0 bases; nucleotides not matched to a gene: 7. The CDR3 loop reads CASSALSGRISYEQYF. Written as DNA, the CDR3 is TGTGCCAGCAGTGCCCTTAGCGGGAGAATCTCCTACGAGCAGTACTTC.

V and J are TRBV4-2 and TRBJ2-1; D is unresolved. Germline V gene sequence: CDR1 LGHNA, CDR2 YNFKEQ. The germline V and J ends were trimmed by 3 bases and 5 bases, with 8 bases remaining between them. CDR3 length: 13 amino acids. This chain's CDR3 is CASSHTRDNEQFF. CDR3 sequence (DNA): TGTGCCAGCAGCCACACTCGAGACAATGAGCAGTTCTTC.

This clone was found a few times. This chain joins TRBV19 and TRBJ1-4; D is perhaps TRBD1 (5 bases). The CDR3 has 15 amino acids. The V end was cut by 1 base, the J end by 8 bases, with 14 bases between. From germline, CDR1 is LNHDA and CDR2 SQIVND (reference sequence). CDR3 nucleotides: TGTGCCAGTAGTATAGTACGCCAGGGAGGCGAAAAACTGTTTTTT. It codes for CASSIVRQGGEKLFF.

V usage is TRBV5-6 and J usage is TRBJ1-5, with 8 bases aligning to TRBD1. The CDR3 is made up of 16 amino acids. Germline V gene sequence: CDR1 SGHDT, CDR2 YYEEEE. V trimming: 4 bases; J trimming: 4 bases; junction bases outside the gene matches: 10. The chain's CDR3 is CASSLRTGWGNQPQHF. CDR3 bases: TGTGCCAGCAGCCTACGGACAGGGTGGGGTAATCAGCCCCAGCATTTT.

V is TRBV11-3 and J is TRBJ2-1, with 10 bases that match TRBD2. Germline assignment: CDR1 SGHNT and CDR2 YENEEA. After removal of 3 bases from V and 6 bases from J, the junction contained 2 bases not matched to a gene. This CDR3 comprises 14 residues. CDR3: CASSFSSGSNEQFF. The CDR3, as DNA: TGTGCCAGCAGCTTTTCTAGCGGGAGCAATGAGCAGTTCTTC. The variable domain in full, with the rest retrieved from reference TRBV11-3 and TRBJ2-1, is EAGVVQSPRYKIIEKKQPVAFWCNPISGHNTLYWYLQNLGQGPELLIRYENEEAVDDSQLPKDRFSAERLKGVDSTLKIQPAELGDSAVYLCASSFSSGSNEQFFGPGTRLTVL.

The chain carries TRBV27 and TRBJ2-1; TRBD2 matches 12 bases. This CDR3 region has 20 residues. With V trimmed by 2 bases and J by 0 bases, 11 bases remained unmatched. Germline V CDR1 and CDR2: MNHEY, SMNVEV (reference sequence). CDR3 DNA sequence: TGTGCCAGCAGTTTAACCGGGACTAGCGGGTCCATTGTCTCCTACAATGAGCAGTTCTTC. Amino acids: CASSLTGTSGSIVSYNEQFF.

The V gene is TRBV18, the J gene TRBJ2-7; 7 positions agree with TRBD1. Per the germline V gene, CDR1 is KGHSH and CDR2 is LQKENI. V lost 8 bases to trimming and J lost 4 bases; unmatched junction nucleotides: 17. The CDR3 totals 16 residues. The CDR3 region has the DNA TGTGCCAGCGCGCAGACCAGGGGGAATGGGGGTTACGAGCAGTACTTC. Encoded protein: CASAQTRGNGGYEQYF.

The chain links TRBV27 to TRBJ2-2; weak D call: TRBD1 (6 bases). Trimming pared 1 base from V and 3 bases from J, leaving 9 bases between. The germline V gene encodes CDR1 MNHEY and CDR2 SMNVEV (reference sequence). This CDR3 is 15 amino acids long. For the CDR3, the DNA is TGTGCCAGCAGTTTATGGGACACCGACACCGGGGAGCTGTTTTTT. This translates into CASSLWDTDTGELFF.

The V gene is TRBV6-6, the J gene TRBJ1-1, with D perhaps TRBD1 (5 bases). This CDR3 contains 14 residues. V was shortened by 6 bases and J by 1 base, with 12 bases between the two germline ends. Germline V gene sequence: CDR1 MNHNY, CDR2 SVGAGI (reference sequence). In DNA, the CDR3 is TGTGCCAGCAGCGAGGGACTTAGGAACACTGAAGCTTTCTTT. Encoded protein: CASSEGLRNTEAFF.